The 10 T cell receptor beta chains given below trace back to one sample, sequenced in a study of cytomegalovirus exposure and HLA in healthy donors. In the PCR, 60 Vbeta and 13 Jbeta primers were used. The assay was immunoSEQ multiplex PCR, and TCRdb's table has in-frame clones only and misses some. The data contain around 160,000 clones, around 70% of them singletons. Source material: PBMCs. These receptors were collected from a man aged 18-30 years in good health and CMV-seropositive.

The chain employs TRBV5-6 and TRBJ1-1; 8 positions agree with TRBD1. The germline CDR1 and CDR2 sequences are SGHDT and YYEEEE. The CDR3 is made up of 14 amino acids. V was pared by 4 bases and J by 1 base, with 3 bases of the junction left unmatched. In nucleotides, the CDR3 is TGTGCCAGCAGCACAGGGGGAAGGAACACTGAAGCTTTCTTT. Its translation is CASSTGGRNTEAFF.

The rearrangement links TRBV7-9 to TRBJ2-7, with D hard to call. The CDR3 runs to 12 residues. V gave up 1 base and J gave up 6 bases, with 7 bases separating them. Germline lookup yields CDR1 SEHNR and CDR2 FQNEAQ (reference sequence). The CDR3: CASSLGISEQYV. The CDR3 coding sequence is TGTGCCAGCAGCTTAGGGATAAGCGAGCAGTACGTC.

The rearrangement uses TRBV6-5 and TRBJ2-2, with 7 bases lining up with TRBD1. Trimming at V came to 4 bases and at J to 2 bases, leaving 7 bases not matched to a gene. The CDR3 runs 16 residues. CDR1 and CDR2 from the germline V gene are MNHEY and SVGAGI. The CDR3 reads CASSFDRVANTGELFF. The CDR3 coding sequence is TGTGCCAGCAGTTTCGACAGGGTTGCCAACACCGGGGAGCTGTTTTTT.

The chain has TRBV11-3 and TRBJ1-1; 8 bases agree with TRBD1. Trimming at V came to 0 bases and at J to 6 bases, leaving 6 bases not matched to a gene. Germline CDR1 SGHNT, CDR2 YENEEA. The CDR3 is 15 amino acids. CDR3 residues: CASSLETGGSAEAFF. Written as DNA, the CDR3 is TGTGCCAGCAGCTTAGAAACAGGGGGTTCCGCTGAAGCTTTCTTT.

The CDR3 loop reads CAWSGGQTNTEAFF. CDR3 DNA: TGTGCCTGGAGTGGGGGACAGACGAACACTGAAGCTTTCTTT. V gene TRBV30 combines with J gene TRBJ1-1; 7 bases are a match to TRBD1. The germline V gene has CDR1 GTSNPN and CDR2 SVGIG (reference sequence). V was clipped by 1 base and J by 1 base; unmatched bases: 3. CDR3 length: 14 amino acids.

The chain links TRBV25-1 to TRBJ1-1; 8 nucleotides align to TRBD1. The CDR3 totals 15 residues. Germline V gene lookup returns CDR1 MGHDK and CDR2 SYGVNS. Unmatched junction bases numbered 3, after V lost 0 bases and J lost 3 bases. In nucleotides, the CDR3 is TGTGCCAGCAGTGAATATGTACAGGGGGACACTGAAGCTTTCTTT. This codes for CASSEYVQGDTEAFF.

V gene TRBV7-9 combines with J gene TRBJ1-6; D uncertain. V shed 2 bases and J shed 6 bases, with 5 bases lying between them. The CDR3 loop spans 13 amino acids. Germline CDR1 SEHNR, CDR2 FQNEAQ (reference sequence). CDR3: CASSLNINSPLHF. The CDR3 bases are TGTGCCAGCAGCTTAAACATTAATTCACCCCTCCACTTT.

This sequence joins TRBV19 and TRBJ1-1, with TRBD1 as a possible D gene (6 bases). There are 15 residues in the CDR3. Trimming cost V 6 bases and J 0 bases, with 14 bases left between them. Germline CDR1 reads LNHDA; CDR2 reads SQIVND (reference sequence). The CDR3: CASSVDRSMNTEAFF. As DNA, the CDR3 is TGTGCCAGTAGCGTTGACAGGTCTATGAACACTGAAGCTTTCTTT.

This chain joins TRBV18 and TRBJ2-7; D unresolved. The ends were cut back, 0 bases at V and 2 bases at J, with 8 bases in the middle. Germline V gene lookup returns CDR1 KGHSH and CDR2 LQKENI. The CDR3 has 14 residues. The CDR3 spells CASSPPALPYEQYV. The CDR3 region has the DNA TGTGCCAGCTCACCACCGGCACTACCCTACGAGCAGTACGTC.

The chain links TRBV19 to TRBJ2-1; weak D call: TRBD2 (5 bases). The CDR3 extends over 14 amino acids. The V end lost 10 bases, the J end lost 3 bases, and 16 bases lay between the germline ends. The germline gives CDR1 LNHDA, CDR2 SQIVND (reference sequence). CDR3 sequence: CATTRTPLYNEQFF. The CDR3 DNA follows: TGTGCCACCACTAGGACCCCGCTCTACAATGAGCAGTTCTTC.